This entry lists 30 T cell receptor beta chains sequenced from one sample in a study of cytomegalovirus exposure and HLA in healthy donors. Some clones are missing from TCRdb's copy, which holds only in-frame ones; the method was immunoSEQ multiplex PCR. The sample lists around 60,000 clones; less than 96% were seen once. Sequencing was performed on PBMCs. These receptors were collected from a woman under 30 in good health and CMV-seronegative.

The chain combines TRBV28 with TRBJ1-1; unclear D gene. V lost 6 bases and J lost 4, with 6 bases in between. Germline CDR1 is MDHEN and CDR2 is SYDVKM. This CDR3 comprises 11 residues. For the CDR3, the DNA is TGTGCCAGCAGCACTACCACTGAAGCTTTCTTT. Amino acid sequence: CASSTTTEAFF.

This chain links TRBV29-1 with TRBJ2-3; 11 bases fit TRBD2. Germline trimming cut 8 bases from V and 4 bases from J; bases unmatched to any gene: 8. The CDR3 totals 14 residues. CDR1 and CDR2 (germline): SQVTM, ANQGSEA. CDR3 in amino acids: CSMEGLADSDTQYF. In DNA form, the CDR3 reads TGCAGCATGGAGGGACTAGCGGACTCAGATACGCAGTATTTT.

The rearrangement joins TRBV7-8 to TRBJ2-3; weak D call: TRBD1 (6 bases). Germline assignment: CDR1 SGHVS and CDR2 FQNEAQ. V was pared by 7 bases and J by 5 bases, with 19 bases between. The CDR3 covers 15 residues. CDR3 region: CASTPGAGVVDTQYF. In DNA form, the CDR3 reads TGTGCCAGCACCCCCGGGGCAGGGGTGGTAGATACGCAGTATTTT.

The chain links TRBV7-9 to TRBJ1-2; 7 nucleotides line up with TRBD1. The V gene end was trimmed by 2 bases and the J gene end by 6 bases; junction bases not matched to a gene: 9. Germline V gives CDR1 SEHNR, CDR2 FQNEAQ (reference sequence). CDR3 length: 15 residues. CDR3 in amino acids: CASSLRETGWDGYTF. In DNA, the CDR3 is TGTGCCAGCAGCTTAAGGGAGACAGGGTGGGATGGCTACACCTTC.

CDR3 sequence: CAISEAPQGGNYGYTF. In DNA form, the CDR3 reads TGTGCCATCAGTGAAGCTCCACAGGGCGGTAACTATGGCTACACCTTC. The rearrangement uses TRBV10-3 and TRBJ1-2; a weak D match, TRBD1 (6 bases). From germline, CDR1 is ENHRY and CDR2 SYGVKD. Trimming took off 3 bases at V and 1 base at J, with 15 bases between the two ends. The CDR3 spans 16 residues.

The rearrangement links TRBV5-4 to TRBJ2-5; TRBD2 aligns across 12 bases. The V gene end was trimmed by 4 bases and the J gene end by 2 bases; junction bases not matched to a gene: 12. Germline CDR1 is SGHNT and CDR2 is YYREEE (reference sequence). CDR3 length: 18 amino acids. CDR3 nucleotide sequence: TGTGCCAGCAGCCCGAGAGCTAGCGGGGGGGCGGGTCAAGAGACCCAGTACTTC. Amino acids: CASSPRASGGAGQETQYF.

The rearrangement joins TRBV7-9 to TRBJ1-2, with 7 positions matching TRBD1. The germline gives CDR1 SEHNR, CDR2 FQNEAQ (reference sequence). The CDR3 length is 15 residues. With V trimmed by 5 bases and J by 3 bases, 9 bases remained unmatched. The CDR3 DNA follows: TGTGCCAGCAGCCCCCCGACAGGGAGAGACTATGGCTACACCTTC. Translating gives CASSPPTGRDYGYTF.

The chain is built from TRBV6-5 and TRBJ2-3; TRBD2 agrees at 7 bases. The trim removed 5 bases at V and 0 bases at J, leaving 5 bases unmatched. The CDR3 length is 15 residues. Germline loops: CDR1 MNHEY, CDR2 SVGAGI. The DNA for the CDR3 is TGTGCCAGCAGTATAGCGGGCCCTAGCACAGATACGCAGTATTTT. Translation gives CASSIAGPSTDTQYF.

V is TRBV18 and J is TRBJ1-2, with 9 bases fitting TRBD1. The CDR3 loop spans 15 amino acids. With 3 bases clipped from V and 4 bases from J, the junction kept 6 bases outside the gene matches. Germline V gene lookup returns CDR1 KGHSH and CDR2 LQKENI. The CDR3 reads CASSPRTGAPYGYTF. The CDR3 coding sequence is TGTGCCAGCTCACCCCGGACAGGGGCCCCCTATGGCTACACCTTC.

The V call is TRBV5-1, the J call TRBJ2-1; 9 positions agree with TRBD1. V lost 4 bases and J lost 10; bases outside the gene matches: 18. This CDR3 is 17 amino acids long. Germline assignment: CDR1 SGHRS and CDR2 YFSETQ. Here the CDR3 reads CASSRGQGGGYGEEQFF. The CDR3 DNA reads TGCGCCAGCAGCCGGGGACAGGGAGGTGGGTATGGTGAGGAGCAGTTCTTC.

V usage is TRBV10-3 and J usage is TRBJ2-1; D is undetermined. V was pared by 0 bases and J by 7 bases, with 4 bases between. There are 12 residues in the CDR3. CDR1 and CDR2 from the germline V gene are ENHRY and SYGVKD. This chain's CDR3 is CAISESYNEQFF. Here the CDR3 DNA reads TGTGCCATCAGTGAGTCTTATAATGAGCAGTTCTTC.

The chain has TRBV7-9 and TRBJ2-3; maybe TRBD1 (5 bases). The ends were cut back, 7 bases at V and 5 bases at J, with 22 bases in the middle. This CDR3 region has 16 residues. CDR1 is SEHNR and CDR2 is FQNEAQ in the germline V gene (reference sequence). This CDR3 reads CASKGELRSIQDTQYF. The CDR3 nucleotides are TGTGCCAGCAAAGGGGAATTGCGCAGTATTCAAGATACGCAGTATTTT.

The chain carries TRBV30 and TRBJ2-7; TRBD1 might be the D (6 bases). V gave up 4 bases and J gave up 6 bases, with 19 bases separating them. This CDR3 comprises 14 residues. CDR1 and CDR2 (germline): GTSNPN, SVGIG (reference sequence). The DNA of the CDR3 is TGTGCCTGGACCCGACAGGCCCGCGAGGGCGAGCAGTACTTC. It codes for CAWTRQAREGEQYF. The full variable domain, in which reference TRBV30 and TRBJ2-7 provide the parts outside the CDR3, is SQTIHQWPATLVQPVGSPLSLECTVEGTSNPNLYWYRQAAGRGLQLLFYSVGIGQISSEVPQNLSASRPQDRQFILSSKKLLLSDSGFYLCAWTRQAREGEQYFGPGTRLTVT.

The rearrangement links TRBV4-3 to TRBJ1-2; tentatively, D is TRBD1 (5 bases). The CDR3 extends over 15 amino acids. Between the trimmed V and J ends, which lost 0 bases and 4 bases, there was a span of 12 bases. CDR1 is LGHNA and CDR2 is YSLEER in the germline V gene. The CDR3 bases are TGCGCCAGCAGCCAAGATCAGGGTACGATCTATGGCTACACCTTC. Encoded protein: CASSQDQGTIYGYTF.

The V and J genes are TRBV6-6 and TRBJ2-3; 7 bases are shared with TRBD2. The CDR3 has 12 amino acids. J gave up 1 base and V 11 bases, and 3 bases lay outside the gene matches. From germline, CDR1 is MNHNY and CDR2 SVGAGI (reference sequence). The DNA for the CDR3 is TGTGCCGTCAGCGGGGGCACAGATACGCAGTATTTT. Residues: CAVSGGTDTQYF.

The CDR3 coding sequence is TGTGCCAGCAGTTTATCGACGGCGGGCGGGGTCACCGGGGAGCTGTTTTTT. The encoded protein is CASSLSTAGGVTGELFF. This sequence joins TRBV27 and TRBJ2-2; tentative D call: TRBD2 (6 bases). CDR3 size: 17 residues. Trimming removed 0 bases at V and 4 bases at J, with 15 bases between. Germline CDR1 MNHEY, CDR2 SMNVEV (reference sequence).

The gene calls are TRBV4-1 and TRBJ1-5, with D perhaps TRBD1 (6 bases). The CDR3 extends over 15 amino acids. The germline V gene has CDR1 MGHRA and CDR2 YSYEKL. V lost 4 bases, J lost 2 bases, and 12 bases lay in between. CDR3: CASSLQGLGNQPQHF. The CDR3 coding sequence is TGCGCCAGCAGCCTACAGGGATTGGGCAATCAGCCCCAGCATTTT.

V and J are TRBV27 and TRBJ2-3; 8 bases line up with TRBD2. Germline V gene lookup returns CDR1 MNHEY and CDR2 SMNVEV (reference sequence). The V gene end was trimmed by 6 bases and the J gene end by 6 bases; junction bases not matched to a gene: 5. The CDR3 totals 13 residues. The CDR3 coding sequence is TGTGCCAGCAGCGGGGGGGCGCCGGATACGCAGTATTTT. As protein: CASSGGAPDTQYF.

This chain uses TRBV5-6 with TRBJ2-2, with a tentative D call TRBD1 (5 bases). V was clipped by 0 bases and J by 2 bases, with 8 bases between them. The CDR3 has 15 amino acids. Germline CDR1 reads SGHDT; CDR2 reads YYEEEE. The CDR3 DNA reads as TGTGCCAGCAGCTTGGCCGACAGAAACACCGGGGAGCTGTTTTTT. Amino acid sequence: CASSLADRNTGELFF.

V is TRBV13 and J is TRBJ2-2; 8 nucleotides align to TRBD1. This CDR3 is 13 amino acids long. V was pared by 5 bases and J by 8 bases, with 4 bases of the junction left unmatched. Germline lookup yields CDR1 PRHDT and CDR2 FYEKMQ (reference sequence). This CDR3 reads CASSPRQGGELFF. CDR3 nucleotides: TGTGCCAGCAGCCCCCGACAGGGGGGGGAGCTGTTTTTT.

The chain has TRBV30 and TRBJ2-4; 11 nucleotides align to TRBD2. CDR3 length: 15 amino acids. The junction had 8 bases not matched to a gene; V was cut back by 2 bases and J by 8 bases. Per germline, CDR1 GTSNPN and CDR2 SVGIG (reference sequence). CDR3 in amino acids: CAWSTRDSGRDIQYF. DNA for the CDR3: TGTGCCTGGAGTACCCGGGATAGCGGGAGGGACATTCAGTACTTC. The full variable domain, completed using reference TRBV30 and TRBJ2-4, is SQTIHQWPATLVQPVGSPLSLECTVEGTSNPNLYWYRQAAGRGLQLLFYSVGIGQISSEVPQNLSASRPQDRQFILSSKKLLLSDSGFYLCAWSTRDSGRDIQYFGAGTRLSVL.

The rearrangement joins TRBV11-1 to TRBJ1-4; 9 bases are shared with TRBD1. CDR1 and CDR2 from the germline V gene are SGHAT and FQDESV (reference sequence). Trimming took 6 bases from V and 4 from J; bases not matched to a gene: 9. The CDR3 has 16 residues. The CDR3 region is CASRLDRGGVNEKLFF. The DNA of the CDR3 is TGTGCCAGCAGACTCGACAGGGGGGGAGTTAATGAAAAACTGTTTTTT.

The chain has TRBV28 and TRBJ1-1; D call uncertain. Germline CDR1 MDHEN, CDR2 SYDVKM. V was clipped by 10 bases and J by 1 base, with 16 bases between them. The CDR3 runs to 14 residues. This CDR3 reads CATVQRPGNTEAFF. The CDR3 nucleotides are TGTGCCACGGTCCAGCGGCCAGGGAACACTGAAGCTTTCTTT.

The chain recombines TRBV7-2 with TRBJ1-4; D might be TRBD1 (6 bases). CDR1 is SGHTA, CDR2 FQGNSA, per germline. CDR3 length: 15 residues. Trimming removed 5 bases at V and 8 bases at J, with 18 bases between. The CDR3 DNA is TGTGCCAGCAGCCCATTCGCGGGGGGCTGGGAAAAACTGTTTTTT. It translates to CASSPFAGGWEKLFF.

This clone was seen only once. In nucleotides, the CDR3 is TGTGCCATCAGTGGGATAGCGGGACGCTACAATGAGCAGTTCTTC. It encodes CAISGIAGRYNEQFF. The rearrangement links TRBV10-3 to TRBJ2-1, with 8 bases that match TRBD2. The germline V gene encodes CDR1 ENHRY and CDR2 SYGVKD. V shed 4 bases, J shed 3 bases, and the junction held 5 bases outside the gene matches. This CDR3 region has 15 residues.

The CDR3 DNA is TGTGCCAGCAGCTCCCCTCAGGTAGTGGGCGAGCAGTACTTC. Its translation is CASSSPQVVGEQYF. This chain links TRBV7-2 with TRBJ2-7, with D hard to call. The germline V and J ends were trimmed by 4 bases and 6 bases, with 16 bases remaining between them. The CDR3 runs to 14 residues. From germline, CDR1 is SGHTA and CDR2 FQGNSA.

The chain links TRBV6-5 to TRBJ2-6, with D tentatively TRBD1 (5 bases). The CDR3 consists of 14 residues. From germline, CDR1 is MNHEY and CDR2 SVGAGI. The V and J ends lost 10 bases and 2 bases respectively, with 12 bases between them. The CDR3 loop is CATGRGPGANVLTF. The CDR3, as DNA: TGTGCCACCGGAAGGGGTCCTGGGGCCAACGTCCTGACTTTC.

The CDR3 DNA is TGTGCCAGCAGATCAAGCCTGAACACTGAAGCTTTCTTT. Amino acid sequence: CASRSSLNTEAFF. The V call is TRBV25-1, the J call TRBJ1-1; no clear D gene. Germline values: CDR1 MGHDK, CDR2 SYGVNS. The CDR3 extends over 13 amino acids. V gave up 6 bases and J gave up 0 bases, with 8 bases separating them.

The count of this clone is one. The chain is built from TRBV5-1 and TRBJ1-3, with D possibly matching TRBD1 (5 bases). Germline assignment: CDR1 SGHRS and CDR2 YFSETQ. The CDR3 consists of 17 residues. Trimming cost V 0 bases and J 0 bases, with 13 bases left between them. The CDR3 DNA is TGCGCCAGCAGCTTGGTAGGAGGGGACCGCTCTGGAAACACCATATATTTT. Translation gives CASSLVGGDRSGNTIYF.

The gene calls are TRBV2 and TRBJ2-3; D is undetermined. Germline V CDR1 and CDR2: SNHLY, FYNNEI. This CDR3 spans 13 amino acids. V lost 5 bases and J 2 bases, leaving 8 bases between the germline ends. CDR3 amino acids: CASSTQPTDTQYF. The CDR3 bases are TGTGCCAGCAGTACACAGCCCACAGATACGCAGTATTTT.